Each of the 27 T cell receptor beta chains below was sequenced from the same sample in a study of T cell repertoires in cytomegalovirus infection. Each CDR3 protein gets one entry after TCRdb re-called the reads with MiXCR. Of roughly 240,000 distinct CDR3 sequences listed, approximately 7% were seen once; the top ten hold around 6%. Sequences were obtained from PBMCs. These receptors all come from a human donor in good health (CMV status not recorded). Some clones in this sample may be carry-over from other donors' samples.

This clonotype was observed many times. V is TRBV7-2 and J is TRBJ2-3; D might be TRBD2 (6 bases). Germline loops: CDR1 SGHTA, CDR2 FQGNSA. The CDR3 runs 13 residues. V shed 3 bases and J shed 10 bases, with 14 bases lying between them. CDR3 residues: CASSLGDGRAQYF. The CDR3, as DNA: TGTGCCAGCAGCTTGGGCGACGGGAGAGCGCAGTATTTT.

This clonotype was recorded only once. A single base separates this from a much larger clone, so it may be a read error. The rearrangement links TRBV29-1 to TRBJ1-1; D is undetermined. Germline lookup yields CDR1 SQVTM and CDR2 ANQGSEA. V dropped 4 bases and J dropped 5 bases, with 17 bases sitting between them. This CDR3 spans 14 amino acids. The CDR3 here is CSVALSQALTEAFF. The CDR3, as DNA: TGCAGCGTTGCGCTCAGTCAGGCACTGACTGAAGCTTTCTTT.

In its sample, this clonotype was seen many times. V gene TRBV5-1 combines with J gene TRBJ2-2; possibly TRBD1 or TRBD2 for D (5 bases each). The germline gives CDR1 SGHRS, CDR2 YFSETQ. This CDR3 region has 18 residues. The V and J ends lost 0 bases and 3 bases respectively, with 18 bases between them. DNA of the CDR3: TGCGCCAGCAGCTTGGGTCGTGGGACGGCTGGCCACACCGGGGAGCTGTTTTTT. Translating gives CASSLGRGTAGHTGELFF.

This clonotype showed up many times. This chain links TRBV7-2 with TRBJ2-5; 10 bases match TRBD2. V lost 1 base and J lost 9; bases outside the gene matches: 8. CDR3 length: 15 residues. Germline CDR1 and CDR2: SGHTA and FQGNSA. Here the CDR3 DNA reads TGTGCCAGCAGCTTAGAATGGCTAGCGGGGGCCTCCCAGTACTTC. Translated: CASSLEWLAGASQYF.

This clonotype was seen repeatedly, ten times or more. This chain uses TRBV29-1 with TRBJ1-5; D remains ambiguous. Trimming left V 7 bases short and J 0 bases short, with 7 bases between. From germline, CDR1 is SQVTM and CDR2 ANQGSEA. The CDR3 is 12 amino acids. In DNA, the CDR3 is TGCAGCGCGGCCGATAGCAATCAGCCCCAGCATTTT. Its protein is CSAADSNQPQHF.

V is TRBV29-1 and J is TRBJ2-6, with D possibly matching TRBD2 (7 bases). The germline V gene encodes CDR1 SQVTM and CDR2 ANQGSEA. V was cut by 6 bases and J by 2 bases, with 11 bases left in between. The CDR3 extends over 14 amino acids. CDR3 region: CSVSGGPGANVLTF. The CDR3 DNA sequence: TGCAGCGTGTCCGGGGGGCCTGGGGCCAACGTCCTGACTTTC.

This clonotype was detected many times. This sequence joins TRBV28 and TRBJ2-3; 7 nucleotides agree with TRBD2. Germline assignment: CDR1 MDHEN and CDR2 SYDVKM. This CDR3 has 15 residues. The V and J ends lost 3 bases and 2 bases, in that order; junction bases with no gene match: 5. In nucleotides, the CDR3 is TGTGCCAGCAGTTTGAAGCGGGACCCCACAGATACGCAGTATTTT. Protein sequence: CASSLKRDPTDTQYF.

In its sample, this clonotype was seen many times. V and J are TRBV19 and TRBJ2-6, with a tentative D call TRBD1 (6 bases). The length of the CDR3 is 18 residues. With 5 bases removed from V and 0 bases from J, the gap between germline ends came to 17 bases. CDR1 is LNHDA, CDR2 SQIVND, per germline (reference sequence). Written as DNA, the CDR3 is TGTGCCAGTAGTTTAACAGGGACGTTCCTCTCTGGGGCCAACGTCCTGACTTTC. This gives the protein CASSLTGTFLSGANVLTF. Combining the CDR3 with reference TRBV19 and TRBJ2-6 gives the whole variable domain DGGITQSPKYLFRKEGQNVTLSCEQNLNHDAMYWYRQDPGQGLRLIYYSQIVNDFQKGDIAEGYSVSREKKESFPLTVTSAQKNPTAFYLCASSLTGTFLSGANVLTFGAGSRLTVL.

This clonotype was found a few times. The chain is built from TRBV28 and TRBJ1-5; 7 bases are shared with TRBD1. Per the germline V gene, CDR1 is MDHEN and CDR2 is SYDVKM. V was pared by 4 bases and J by 0 bases, with 3 bases of the junction left unmatched. This CDR3 is 15 amino acids long. The CDR3 DNA follows: TGTGCCAGCAGTTCCACAGGGGTTAGCAATCAGCCCCAGCATTTT. Its protein product is CASSSTGVSNQPQHF.

This clonotype was detected ten times or more. This sequence joins TRBV3-1 and TRBJ1-1; 9 bases match TRBD1. The V gene's germline CDR1 is LGHDT and CDR2 YNNKEL (reference sequence). The ends lost 0 bases at V and 4 bases at J; junction bases unmatched: 15. This CDR3 has 19 amino acids. CDR3 loop: CASSQDSRRDRDSSTEAFF. The CDR3 nucleotides read TGTGCCAGCAGCCAAGACTCCCGTCGGGACAGGGACTCGAGCACTGAAGCTTTCTTT.

This clonotype was seen at least ten times. The rearrangement links TRBV7-3 to TRBJ2-1; the match to TRBD2 covers 7 bases. V was clipped by 2 bases and J by 2 bases; unmatched bases: 6. This CDR3 comprises 16 residues. Germline V gene lookup returns CDR1 SGHTA and CDR2 FQGTGA. For the CDR3, the DNA is TGTGCCAGCAGCTTAGTCAGCGGGAATACCTACAATGAGCAGTTCTTC. Its translation is CASSLVSGNTYNEQFF.

Many counts were recorded for this clonotype. V gene TRBV6-2 or TRBV6-3 combines with J gene TRBJ1-5, with unresolved D. The CDR3 is 16 residues long. Trimming took off 0 bases at V and 0 bases at J, with 9 bases between the two ends. Germline CDR1 reads MNHEY; CDR2 reads SVGEGT. The chain's CDR3 is CASSYSSIHSNQPQHF. CDR3 coding DNA: TGTGCCAGCAGTTACTCGAGCATCCATAGCAATCAGCCCCAGCATTTT.

This clonotype was seen ten or more times. The rearrangement links TRBV20-1 to TRBJ2-5; a weak D match, TRBD2 (5 bases). The germline CDR1 and CDR2 sequences are DFQATT and SNEGSKA (reference sequence). The CDR3 spans 14 residues. Trimming cost V 5 bases and J 2 bases, with 15 bases left between them. The CDR3 protein is CSAVSRRGQETQYF. DNA for the CDR3: TGCAGTGCTGTATCCCGACGGGGACAAGAGACCCAGTACTTC.

This clonotype has more than one count but fewer than ten. The chain couples TRBV7-2 to TRBJ2-1, with 7 bases that match TRBD2. Germline values: CDR1 SGHTA, CDR2 FQGNSA. Losses at the gene ends were 5 bases for V and 15 bases for J; bases not matched to a gene: 7. This CDR3 has 11 amino acids. Here the CDR3 reads CASSVGGIGFF. CDR3 sequence (DNA): TGTGCCAGCAGCGTGGGGGGGATAGGGTTCTTC. Variable domain in full (rest from reference TRBV7-2 and TRBJ2-1): GAGVSQSPSNKVTEKGKDVELRCDPISGHTALYWYRQSLGQGLEFLIYFQGNSAPDKSGLPSDRFSAERTGGSVSTLTIQRTQQEDSAVYLCASSVGGIGFFGPGTRLTVL.

This clonotype was seen at least ten times. The gene calls are TRBV7-8 and TRBJ1-2; 12 bases line up with TRBD1. Germline trimming cut 5 bases from V and 9 bases from J; bases unmatched to any gene: 4. CDR1 and CDR2 from the germline V gene are SGHVS and FQNEAQ. The CDR3 runs 13 residues. CDR3 sequence: CASSRGQGASYTF. The CDR3 DNA reads TGTGCCAGCAGCCGGGGACAGGGGGCGAGCTACACCTTC.

This clonotype was found many times. The chain couples TRBV6-2 or TRBV6-3 to TRBJ2-1; TRBD1 agrees at 9 bases. There are 14 residues in the CDR3. The ends lost 8 bases at V and 7 bases at J; junction bases unmatched: 9. Germline V gene sequence: CDR1 MNHEY, CDR2 SVGEGT. The CDR3 nucleotides read TGTGCCAGCGAAGGACAGGGGTGGATAAATGAGCAGTTCTTC. Its translation is CASEGQGWINEQFF.

Points on this clonotype: Likely a read error: the CDR3 ends without its conserved phenylalanine or tryptophan. The chain is built from TRBV6-8 and TRBJ1-1; TRBD1 might be the D (5 bases). Trimming removed 4 bases at V and 6 bases at J, with 18 bases between. The CDR3 extends over 15 amino acids. Germline CDR1 is MNHGY and CDR2 is SAAAGT. The chain's CDR3 is CASSSQGRPRPEAFL. The CDR3 DNA is TGTGCCAGCAGTTCCCAGGGTCGCCCACGACCTGAAGCTTTCCTT.

In this sample, this clonotype turned up many times. This chain uses TRBV7-2 with TRBJ1-4; perhaps TRBD1 as D (5 bases). CDR3 length: 15 amino acids. Trimming took 5 bases from V and 7 from J, leaving 17 bases between them. The germline V gene has CDR1 SGHTA and CDR2 FQGNSA. The CDR3 protein is CASSQPGGGSEKLFF. Here the CDR3 DNA reads TGTGCCAGCAGCCAGCCGGGCGGGGGAAGTGAAAAACTGTTTTTT.

In its sample, this clonotype was seen many times. This chain uses TRBV28 with TRBJ1-2; TRBD1 aligns across 11 bases. V was clipped by 11 bases and J by 7 bases; unmatched bases: 6. The length of the CDR3 is 12 residues. Germline V gene sequence: CDR1 MDHEN, CDR2 SYDVKM. The CDR3 reads CAGLDRGLGYTF. The CDR3 bases are TGTGCCGGCTTGGACAGGGGGCTTGGCTACACCTTC.

This clonotype was found many times. V and J are TRBV6-1 and TRBJ2-1; 7 bases map to TRBD2. Germline trimming cut 1 base from V and 9 bases from J; bases unmatched to any gene: 18. The CDR3 sequence is 18 residues long. Per the germline V gene, CDR1 is MNHNS and CDR2 is SASEGT. The CDR3 nucleotides are TGTGCCAGCAGTGAAGAGCTTCTAGCGGTCCTTACCATTCTTGAGCAGTTCTTC. Amino acids: CASSEELLAVLTILEQFF.

This clonotype has a count of ten or more. The V and J genes are TRBV20-1 and TRBJ1-5; D remains unclear. This CDR3 contains 13 residues. Trimming pared 3 bases from V and 4 bases from J, leaving 10 bases between. Germline CDR1 DFQATT, CDR2 SNEGSKA (reference sequence). CDR3 amino acids: CSASTQPNQPQHF. The DNA of the CDR3 is TGCAGTGCTAGTACCCAGCCTAATCAGCCCCAGCATTTT.

The J gene is TRBJ1-3, the V gene TRBV7-9; 8 nucleotides agree with TRBD1. This CDR3 contains 20 residues. The V segment lost 0 bases and the J segment 0 bases; nucleotides outside the gene matches: 13. Looked up from germline, CDR1 is SEHNR and CDR2 is FQNEAQ (reference sequence). The CDR3 region is CASSLALGTGKLLSGNTIYF. For the CDR3, the DNA is TGTGCCAGCAGCTTAGCGTTGGGGACAGGAAAACTTCTCTCTGGAAACACCATATATTTT.

This clonotype appeared a few times. The rearrangement joins TRBV15 to TRBJ2-2; 10 bases line up with TRBD1. Per germline, CDR1 LNHNV and CDR2 YYDKDF (reference sequence). This CDR3 contains 15 residues. Losses at the gene ends were 2 bases for V and 5 bases for J; bases not matched to a gene: 2. Here the CDR3 DNA reads TGTGCCACCAGCAGATGGACAGGGGGGACCGGGGAGCTGTTTTTT. Translating it yields CATSRWTGGTGELFF.

This clonotype was seen repeatedly, ten times or more. V is TRBV20-1 and J is TRBJ2-2, with a tentative D call TRBD2 (5 bases). The germline V gene has CDR1 DFQATT and CDR2 SNEGSKA (reference sequence). Trimming took 4 bases from V and 2 from J, leaving 11 bases between them. This CDR3 contains 14 residues. The CDR3 reads CSAIEGSNTGELFF. DNA for the CDR3: TGCAGTGCTATTGAGGGAAGCAACACCGGGGAGCTGTTTTTT.

This clonotype was found many times. The gene calls are TRBV2 and TRBJ2-1; D not certain. CDR1 and CDR2 (germline): SNHLY, FYNNEI. CDR3 length: 11 amino acids. V was pared by 5 bases and J by 10 bases, with 9 bases between. The CDR3 sequence is CASSTELEQFF. The CDR3 DNA follows: TGTGCCAGCAGTACGGAACTGGAGCAGTTCTTC. Based on the CDR3 plus reference TRBV2 and TRBJ2-1, the full variable domain is EPEVTQTPSHQVTQMGQEVILRCVPISNHLYFYWYRQILGQKVEFLVSFYNNEISEKSEIFDDQFSVERPDGSNFTLKIRSTKLEDSAMYFCASSTELEQFFGPGTRLTVL.

This clonotype showed up many times. This sequence joins TRBV20-1 and TRBJ2-7; 9 bases line up with TRBD1. Trimming at V came to 2 bases and at J to 1 base, leaving 3 bases not matched to a gene. This CDR3 region has 14 residues. CDR1 and CDR2 from the germline V gene are DFQATT and SNEGSKA (reference sequence). CDR3 sequence: CSARPGQGSYEQYF. The CDR3 region has the DNA TGCAGTGCTAGACCGGGACAGGGTTCCTACGAGCAGTACTTC.

The table lists this clonotype with many counts. V usage is TRBV7-2 and J usage is TRBJ2-7; TRBD2 might be the D (7 bases). The CDR3 length is 15 residues. Deletions cut 1 base from V and 7 bases from J, with 17 bases between. Looked up from germline, CDR1 is SGHTA and CDR2 is FQGNSA. The CDR3 protein is CASSLGGGAGREQYF. CDR3 bases: TGTGCCAGCAGCTTAGGTGGGGGGGCTGGGAGGGAGCAGTACTTC.